The 23 T cell receptor beta chains given below trace back to one sample, sequenced in a study of breast tumors, draining lymph nodes, adjacent tissues. The lymph nodes were axillary draining lymph nodes from breast cancer patients. Each CDR3 protein gets one entry after TCRdb re-called the multiplex PCR reads with MiXCR. The sample includes 120,000 to 150,000 distinct CDR3 sequences, 32% of them seen just once. The source material was axillary lymph node tissue. These receptor sequences come from a female donor with breast cancer. Some clones in this sample may be carry-over from other donors' samples.

V usage is TRBV20-1 and J usage is TRBJ2-5, with D possibly matching TRBD2 (10 bases). Per germline, CDR1 DFQATT and CDR2 SNEGSKA (reference sequence). CDR3 length equals 16 residues. V shed 6 bases and J shed 5 bases, with 25 bases lying between them. The CDR3 loop reads CSAKTGGTSAGETQYF. The CDR3 DNA sequence: TGCAGTGCAAAGACAGGGGGGACTAGCGCGGGTGAGACCCAGTACTTC.

This clonotype came up many times. The genes are TRBV2 and TRBJ1-5; possibly TRBD1 for D (5 bases). CDR1 SNHLY and CDR2 FYNNEI come from the germline V gene. CDR3 size: 13 residues. V lost 6 bases and J 2 bases, leaving 8 bases between the germline ends. Here the CDR3 DNA reads TGTGCCAGCAGACGGGACGGCAATCAGCCCCAGCATTTT. Protein: CASRRDGNQPQHF.

Worth noting for this clonotype: Mismatch with germline at one junction end may stem from a read error. The genes are TRBV10-3 and TRBJ1-4; TRBD1 matches at 7 bases. This CDR3 is built from 14 residues. Germline CDR1 ENHRY, CDR2 SYGVKD. Here the CDR3 reads CAISAGSGGEKLFF. CDR3 nucleotides: TGTGCCATTAGTGCCGGGTCAGGGGGAGAAAAACTGTTTTTT.

V and J are TRBV28 and TRBJ1-5; a possible D gene is TRBD1 (5 bases). This CDR3 has 11 amino acids. CDR1 and CDR2 (germline): MDHEN, SYDVKM. Deletions cut 9 bases from V and 4 bases from J, with 7 bases between. The CDR3 sequence is CASEGNQPQHF. In DNA form, the CDR3 reads TGTGCCAGTGAGGGGAATCAGCCCCAGCATTTT. Drawing the rest from reference TRBV28 and TRBJ1-5, the complete variable domain is DVKVTQSSRYLVKRTGEKVFLECVQDMDHENMFWYRQDPGLGLRLIYFSYDVKMKEKGDIPEGYSVSREKKERFSLILESASTNQTSMYLCASEGNQPQHFGDGTRLSIL.

This chain connects TRBV10-1 to TRBJ1-2, with D tentatively TRBD1 (6 bases). CDR3 size: 14 residues. CDR1 is WNHNN and CDR2 is SYGVQD in the germline V gene (reference sequence). Deletions cut 8 bases from V and 7 bases from J, with 20 bases between. CDR3 sequence (DNA): TGCGCCAGCGCGCCAACAAGGACAGCTCCTGGCTACACCTTC. Translating it yields CASAPTRTAPGYTF.

This clonotype was seen ten or more times. V is TRBV12-3 or TRBV12-4 and J is TRBJ1-5, with no clear D. Trimming took off 1 base at V and 9 bases at J, with 7 bases between the two ends. This CDR3 comprises 12 residues. CDR3 in DNA: TGTGCCAGCAGTTTAGATGTTCCGCCCCAGCATTTT. Protein product: CASSLDVPPQHF.

Comment on this clonotype: Its ends do not fully match the called genes, so a read error is possible. The chain couples TRBV28 to TRBJ2-5; D is unresolved. Germline V gene sequence: CDR1 MDHEN, CDR2 SYDVKM. The CDR3 loop spans 16 amino acids. CDR3 protein: CASSLRAGNSQESQYF. DNA of the CDR3: TGTGCCAGCAGTTTACGGGCAGGCAATTCCCAAGAGTCCCAGTACTTC. The full variable domain, completed using reference TRBV28 and TRBJ2-5, is DVKVTQSSRYLVKRTGEKVFLECVQDMDHENMFWYRQDPGLGLRLIYFSYDVKMKEKGDIPEGYSVSREKKERFSLILESASTNQTSMYLCASSLRAGNSQESQYFGPGTRLLVL.

This clonotype was observed a handful of times. This may stem from a read error, because a much larger clone lies one nucleotide away. V usage is TRBV6-1 and J usage is TRBJ2-5; tentative D call: TRBD1 (6 bases). Trimming took off 5 bases at V and 4 bases at J, with 11 bases between the two ends. CDR3 size: 13 residues. Per germline, CDR1 MNHNS and CDR2 SASEGT. This CDR3 reads CASSPTGIETQYF. CDR3 bases: TGTGCCAGCAGTCCCACAGGGATAGAGACCCAGTACTTC.

Points on this clonotype: Likely a read error: the CDR3 ends without its conserved phenylalanine or tryptophan. The DNA is left out, because the CDR3 cannot be placed on it with certainty; the CDR3 is given as TCRdb lists it. The rearrangement uses TRBV2 and TRBJ2-2; whether TRBD2, the table's D call, matches the DNA was not checked. The CDR3 has 14 amino acids, counting both end residues. Germline CDR1 and CDR2: SNHLY and FYNNEI. The CDR3 sequence: CASSGTQSTGGRAP.

A word on this clonotype: A much more abundant neighbour one base away suggests this may be a read error. The J gene is TRBJ1-5, the V gene TRBV12-3 or TRBV12-4, with D uncertain. This CDR3 is 14 amino acids long. Deletions cut 3 bases from V and 5 bases from J, with 11 bases between. This CDR3 is CASSFMRVDQPQHF. Here the CDR3 DNA reads TGTGCCAGCAGTTTCATGAGGGTTGATCAGCCCCAGCATTTT.

There are many counts of this clonotype. This chain uses TRBV4-2 with TRBJ2-7; no clear D. The CDR3 totals 11 residues. The germline V gene encodes CDR1 LGHNA and CDR2 YNFKEQ. The V end was cut by 3 bases, the J end by 3 bases, with 3 bases between. In nucleotides, the CDR3 is TGTGCCAGCAGCCAGCACTACGAGCAGTACTTC. It is translated as CASSQHYEQYF.

At least ten counts were recorded for this clonotype. The chain recombines TRBV6-5 with TRBJ2-7; D assignment may be TRBD1 or TRBD2 (6 bases each). This CDR3 is 15 amino acids long. The germline gives CDR1 MNHEY, CDR2 SVGAGI. Trimming stripped 0 bases from V and 2 bases from J, with 11 bases between. The CDR3 spells CASSYSAGEAYEQYF. The CDR3 nucleotides read TGTGCCAGCAGTTACTCGGCAGGGGAGGCCTACGAGCAGTACTTC.

This clonotype showed up many times. This chain links TRBV5-1 with TRBJ2-1; either TRBD1 or TRBD2 may fit D (5 bases each). The V gene's germline CDR1 is SGHRS and CDR2 YFSETQ. The CDR3 sequence is 14 residues long. The germline V and J ends were trimmed by 0 bases and 10 bases, with 14 bases remaining between them. The CDR3 loop is CASSLGSLGAEQFF. For the CDR3, the DNA is TGCGCCAGCAGCTTGGGTAGCCTCGGGGCCGAGCAGTTCTTC.

In its sample, this clonotype was seen many times. The chain recombines TRBV24-1 with TRBJ1-4; D is unresolved. CDR3 length: 15 residues. Deletions cut 4 bases from V and 2 bases from J, with 10 bases between. Per germline, CDR1 KGHDR and CDR2 SFDVKD. The CDR3 sequence is CATSDPSSTNEKLFF. In nucleotides, the CDR3 is TGTGCCACCAGTGACCCCTCCTCTACTAATGAAAAACTGTTTTTT.

There are many counts of this clonotype. The chain employs TRBV6-6 and TRBJ1-4, with D hard to call. Germline CDR1 MNHNY, CDR2 SVGAGI (reference sequence). The CDR3 has 13 amino acids. Trimming took off 4 bases at V and 12 bases at J, with 15 bases between the two ends. For the CDR3, the DNA is TGTGCCAGCAGTTTTCCCGGATCGATTGAACTGTTTTTT. Translated, it gives CASSFPGSIELFF.

This clonotype was recorded many times. The chain employs TRBV20-1 and TRBJ2-3; possibly TRBD1 or TRBD2 for D (5 bases each). There are 14 residues in the CDR3. Trimming removed 2 bases from V and 2 bases from J, with 11 bases in between. Germline assignment: CDR1 DFQATT and CDR2 SNEGSKA (reference sequence). The CDR3, as DNA: TGCAGTGCTAGATTCCGGGACCTCACAGATACGCAGTATTTT. Its protein product is CSARFRDLTDTQYF.

At least ten counts were recorded for this clonotype. J is TRBJ2-5 and V is TRBV6-2 or TRBV6-3, with no clear D. The V end was cut by 2 bases, the J end by 0 bases, with 4 bases between. Germline V CDR1 and CDR2: MNHEY, SVGEGT. The CDR3 is 13 amino acids. The CDR3 sequence is CASSYPDQETQYF. CDR3 nucleotides: TGTGCCAGCAGTTACCCAGACCAAGAGACCCAGTACTTC.

Turning to this clonotype: Its ends do not fully match the called genes, so a read error is possible. CDR3 loop: CASSEAPLVSTYERYF. The CDR3 DNA reads as TGTGCCAGCAGCGAGGCCCCTCTGGTCAGCACCTACGAGCGGTATTTC. V and J are TRBV9 and TRBJ2-7; tentatively, D is TRBD2 (5 bases). There are 16 residues in the CDR3. The germline V gene has CDR1 SGDLS and CDR2 YYNGEE. Full variable domain (missing parts from reference TRBV9 and TRBJ2-7): DSGVTQTPKHLITATGQRVTLRCSPRSGDLSVYWYQQSLDQGLQFLIQYYNGEERAKGNILERFSAQQFPDLHSELNLSSLELGDSALYFCASSEAPLVSTYERYFGPGTRLTVT.

The CDR3 here is CASRPTMGIYNEQFF. For the CDR3, the DNA is TGTGCCAGCAGGCCTACTATGGGGATATACAATGAGCAGTTCTTC. The chain uses TRBV7-2 and TRBJ2-1; D is uncertain. V lost 6 bases to trimming and J lost 4 bases, with 16 bases between them. Germline lookup yields CDR1 SGHTA and CDR2 FQGNSA. The CDR3 sequence is 15 residues long. Complete variable domain (other parts from reference TRBV7-2 and TRBJ2-1): GAGVSQSPSNKVTEKGKDVELRCDPISGHTALYWYRQSLGQGLEFLIYFQGNSAPDKSGLPSDRFSAERTGGSVSTLTIQRTQQEDSAVYLCASRPTMGIYNEQFFGPGTRLTVL.

This clonotype has ten or more counts. This chain links TRBV7-9 with TRBJ1-2, with a possible D match to TRBD1 (6 bases). The CDR3 covers 15 residues. The V gene's germline CDR1 is SEHNR and CDR2 FQNEAQ (reference sequence). V dropped 0 bases and J dropped 8 bases, with 16 bases sitting between them. The CDR3 DNA is TGTGCCAGCAGCTTAGCAGAACAGGGATTCGGCGGCTACACCTTC. Its protein is CASSLAEQGFGGYTF.

Many counts were recorded for this clonotype. The chain is built from TRBV20-1 and TRBJ2-1; TRBD2 agrees at 15 bases. Germline CDR1 DFQATT, CDR2 SNEGSKA (reference sequence). Trimming at V came to 1 base and at J to 7 bases, leaving 2 bases not matched to a gene. The CDR3 contains 15 residues. The CDR3 region is CSARAGLAGGNEQFF. CDR3 bases: TGCAGTGCTAGAGCGGGACTAGCGGGGGGAAATGAGCAGTTCTTC.

The rearrangement links TRBV10-3 to TRBJ2-1; 9 nucleotides line up with TRBD1. The ends lost 10 bases at V and 8 bases at J; junction bases unmatched: 15. This CDR3 has 15 residues. Per the germline V gene, CDR1 is ENHRY and CDR2 is SYGVKD. The CDR3 protein is CATSSGTGKSHEQFF. The CDR3 DNA sequence: TGTGCCACGTCTTCCGGGACAGGGAAGTCCCATGAGCAGTTCTTC.

The sample holds many counts of this clonotype. The V call is TRBV18, the J call TRBJ1-6; tentatively, D is TRBD1 (5 bases). This CDR3 has 16 amino acids. The germline gives CDR1 KGHSH, CDR2 LQKENI. V was pared by 3 bases and J by 3 bases, with 12 bases between. CDR3 sequence (DNA): TGTGCCAGCTCACCGGGGCCTGATAACTATAATTCACCCCTCCACTTT. Amino acid sequence: CASSPGPDNYNSPLHF.